The sequence of this T cell receptor beta chain was determined in a study of blood T cell repertoires in COVID-19 (dated by TCRdb to 2020 to 2021). Regarding the research as a whole: Samples from collaborators originated in the United States, Italy and Spain and spanned both the acute and convalescent phases of COVID-19. The material from the prospective study consisted of cDNA or gDNA derived from T cells, B-cell-depleted T cells, or PBMCs. Deeply sampled blood TCRbeta repertoires from subjects exposed to, actively infected with, or recovered from COVID-19 were included in the dataset. A freely available public database, intended as a resource for researchers studying the immune response to SARS-CoV-2, is where the repertoires were released. The samples were drawn from two sources: the first 160 participants of the ongoing ImmuneRACE study, and 1,200 or so subjects contributed by 6 global collaborators. Sample metadata almost always included a de-identified subject ID, COVID-19 status, age in years and sex. Where available, HLA class I and class II types were obtained from metadata supplied by the sample provider rather than from assay-based typing. Overall study results and their limits: How much clinical and demographic metadata was included differed by source and by participant, and the metadata was provided uncurated.

The CDR3 has 13 amino acids, counting the end cysteine and phenylalanine. Only CDR3 DNA is held: 39 bases, read in frame from base 1. CDR1 MNHNS and CDR2 SASEGT are derived from the germline V gene. TCRbeta CDR3 regions were amplified from genomic DNA using the immunoSEQ Assay, a bias-controlled multiplex PCR. Per the original workflow: The number of nucleated cells in each sample was estimated by amplification of reference gene primers within the assay. To quantify the absolute abundance of each unique TCRbeta CDR3 rearrangement, sequence reads were collapsed and filtered. For each sample, productive Simpson clonality was calculated as the square root of Simpson's diversity index over productive rearrangements. TCRdb re-hosts the immuneACCESS table, in-frame sequences only. Its copies lack some clones; in the studies checked, an unresolved V gene accounts for under half of them, and the cause for the rest is not known. V, J and clone size are taken as reported in that table, and D and trimming were inferred from the DNA itself. Within this sample are about 210,000 clones, with about 80% of them counted one time only. Together, the top ten hold roughly 6.7% of the sample.

This clone was counted between two and nine times. This clone's antigen is unknown. One end of the junction varies from germline; a read error may be responsible. The collaborating institutions used their own protocols to collect whole blood in K2EDTA tubes. For TCRbeta analysis, collaborators shipped samples as frozen whole blood, isolated PBMCs, or DNA extracted from either of those sample types. The clonotype comes from a man aged 55 to 70 with acute or convalescent COVID-19. Input material: peripheral blood. The sequence is built from TRBV6-1 and TRBJ1-2, with TRBD1 tentatively as D gene (6 bases match). CDR3 region: CASSETGNSGYTF. In nucleotide form, the sequence is TGTGCCAGCAGTGAAACAGGGAACTCTGGCTACACCTTC.